This T cell receptor (beta chain) was identified in a study of cytomegalovirus exposure and HLA in healthy donors. Study outcomes and limitations: Using a false discovery rate of 0.05, a later analysis showed that around 16,000 TCR beta sequences were associated with HLA alleles. Many donors carried some public TCRs, although rarity characterized most TCR sequences.

A remark on this clone: Antigen: not known.

The germline CDR1 and CDR2 sequences are SGHRS and YFSETQ. V trimming: 4 bases; J trimming: 0 bases; junction bases outside the gene matches: 4. The CDR3 spans 15 residues. CMV serostatus data were not documented for this donor. 13 Jbeta primers and 60 Vbeta primers were used for the PCR. Sequencing used immunoSEQ multiplex PCR; TCRdb keeps in-frame clones, though not all of them. This table has more than 100,000 clones, 70% to 85% appearing once. This rearrangement joins TRBV5-1 to TRBJ2-3; TRBD1 matches 8 bases. The clonotype originates from a human donor in good health. The sample comprised PBMCs. The CDR3 DNA reads TGCGCCAGCAGCGGTACAGGGGGAAGCACAGATACGCAGTATTTT. It yields the protein CASSGTGGSTDTQYF.